This T cell receptor beta chain derives from a study of blood T cells in healthy people across ages. The study isolated at least 6.5 million PBMCs from each sample. Primed by a sample-barcoded 5' primer and a J-beta primer mix, a second PCR proceeded for roughly 7 to 11 cycles. TCRdb ran MiXCR on the 5' RACE reads and lists one entry per CDR3 protein. The table has approximately 690,000 distinct CDR3 sequences, less than 45% seen once. V trimming: 2 bases; J trimming: 10 bases; junction bases outside the gene matches: 11. Looked up from germline, CDR1 is DFQATT and CDR2 is SNEGSKA (reference sequence). The CDR3 is 14 amino acids. This clonotype was detected ten times or more.

The chain combines TRBV20-1 with TRBJ2-1, with TRBD2 identical over 7 bases. The receptor was derived from a man older than 75 in good health. The sample was blood. The CDR3 is CSARMSGAVGEQFF. CDR3 coding DNA: TGCAGTGCTAGAATGAGCGGGGCTGTGGGGGAGCAGTTCTTC.